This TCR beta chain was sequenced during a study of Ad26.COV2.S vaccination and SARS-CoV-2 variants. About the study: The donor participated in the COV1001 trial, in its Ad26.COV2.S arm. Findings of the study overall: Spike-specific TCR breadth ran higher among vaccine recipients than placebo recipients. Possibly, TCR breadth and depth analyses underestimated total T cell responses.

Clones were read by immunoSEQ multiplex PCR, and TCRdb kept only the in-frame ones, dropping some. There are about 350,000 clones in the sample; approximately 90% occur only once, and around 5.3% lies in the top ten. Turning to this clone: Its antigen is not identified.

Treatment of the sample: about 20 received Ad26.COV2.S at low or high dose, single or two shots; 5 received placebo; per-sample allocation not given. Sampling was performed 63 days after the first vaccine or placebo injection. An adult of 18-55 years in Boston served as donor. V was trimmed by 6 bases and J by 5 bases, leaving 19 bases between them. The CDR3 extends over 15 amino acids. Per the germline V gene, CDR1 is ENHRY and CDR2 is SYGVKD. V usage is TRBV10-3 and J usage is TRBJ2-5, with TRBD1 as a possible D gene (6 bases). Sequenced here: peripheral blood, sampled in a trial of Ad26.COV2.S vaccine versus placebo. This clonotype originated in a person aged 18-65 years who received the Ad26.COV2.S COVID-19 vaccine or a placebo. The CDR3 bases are TGTGCCATCAGCCGCCTTACAGGGAGCGGTGAGACCCAGTACTTC. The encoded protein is CAISRLTGSGETQYF.